This is a list of T cell receptor beta chains from one sample in a study of regulatory T cells in long-lasting Graves disease. TCRdb itself ran the multiplex PCR reads through MiXCR, one entry per CDR3 protein. The sample carries over 200,000 distinct CDR3 sequences, 18% recorded once. These data were also filed under a second study, of T cells in Graves' hyperthyroidism and ophthalmopathy.

The sample here was peripheral blood mononuclear cells (PBMCs), taken at new diagnosis, from a patient treated with antithyroid drugs. The source is a woman in her twenties or thirties with Graves disease. Both conserved end residues are part of each CDR3. A D gene is named only where the DNA matches it firmly. Size tells how often a clone was seen (once, few, many) or the class of an expanded clone, and some rows leave it out.

D,J,size,V,DNA,CDR3
TRBD2,TRBJ2-4,-,TRBV6-5,TGTGCCAGCAGTTCCTCCCAACTAGCGGGGGAGTACTTC,CASSSSQLAGEYF
-,TRBJ1-2,-,TRBV3-1,TGTGCCAGCAGCCAAGAAATAATGGGGGGGCTGGGCTACACCTTC,CASSQEIMGGLGYTF
TRBD2,TRBJ2-2,many,TRBV12-3/TRBV12-4,TGTGCCAGCAGTTTATTAGCGGGGACCGGGGAGCTGTTTTTT,CASSLLAGTGELFF
-,TRBJ2-2,many,TRBV29-1,TGCAGCGTTGAAGCGTCACCCGGGGAGCTGTTTTTT,CSVEASPGELFF
-,TRBJ1-1,many,TRBV2,TGTGCCACCCTCGGACAGCAATACACTGAAGCTTTCTTT,CATLGQQYTEAFF
-,TRBJ1-2,few,TRBV19,TGTGCCAGTAGTATAAACATAGACTATGGCTACACCTTC,CASSINIDYGYTF
-,TRBJ2-3,-,TRBV7-2,TGTGCCAGCAGGCGAACAGGCGGGGATACGCAGTATTTT,CASRRTGGDTQYF
-,TRBJ2-7,many,TRBV7-9,TGTGCCAGCAGCTTAAAGGAGGGGGGTTACGAGCAGTACTTC,CASSLKEGGYEQYF
-,TRBJ1-3,-,TRBV25-1,TGTGCCAGCAGTGAGACGAAGGGAAACACCATATATTTT,CASSETKGNTIYF
TRBD1,TRBJ2-3,many,TRBV7-3,TGTGCCAGCAGCTCTGGGACAGGGCGCACAGATACGCAGTATTTT,CASSSGTGRTDTQYF
-,TRBJ1-1,many,TRBV12-3/TRBV12-4,TGTGCCAGCAGTCAATCCCCAGGGGACCCTGAAGCTTTCTTT,CASSQSPGDPEAFF
-,TRBJ1-2,many,TRBV9,TGTGCCAGCAGCGTAGGGGCCGGCACCGACTATGGCTACACCTTC,CASSVGAGTDYGYTF
TRBD1,TRBJ2-3,many,TRBV9,TGTGCCAGCAGCGCCACAGGGGCCTCAACAGATACGCAGTATTTT,CASSATGASTDTQYF
TRBD2,TRBJ2-1,few,TRBV19,TGTGCCAGTAGTGCCTTCGTAGCGGGGGCCTACAATGAGCAGTTCTTC,CASSAFVAGAYNEQFF
TRBD1,TRBJ1-1,many,TRBV7-3,TGTGCCAGCAGCCCTGACAGGGGGCGCGCCACTGAAGCTTTCTTT,CASSPDRGRATEAFF
-,TRBJ2-1,many,TRBV5-1,TGCGCCAGCAGCTCCGGACAGAGCTCCTACAATGAGCAGTTCTTC,CASSSGQSSYNEQFF